This TCR beta chain emerged from a study of response to subunit inactivated influenza vaccine. This clonotype came up many times. The V end was cut by 1 base, the J end by 1 base, with 8 bases between. The CDR3 loop spans 14 amino acids. Germline V gene data show CDR1 as LGHNA and CDR2 as YNFKEQ. TCRdb reprocessed the RT-PCR reads via MiXCR and lists one record per CDR3 protein. The data show roughly 570,000 distinct CDR3 sequences, approximately 12% seen once. The chain employs TRBV4-2 and TRBJ2-7, with D possibly TRBD2 on 6 matching bases. This clonotype was obtained from a middle-aged man who received an inactivated influenza vaccine. The specimen comprised PBMCs from blood, sampled 40 to 50 days after vaccination. Here the CDR3 DNA reads TGTGCCAGCAGCCAAGTCGGGGGATCCTACGAGCAGTACTTC. Protein product: CASSQVGGSYEQYF.